The text below deals with one TCR beta chain. This clone's antigen is unknown. Nothing much larger sits one base from this clone, and base qualities are not available. The sample originates from a study of T cell responses to AZD1222 COVID-19 vaccine (dated by TCRdb to the early 2020s). Background for the entire study: A total of over 230 trial participants underwent TCR sequencing, of whom 207 received two doses of AZD1222 and roughly 25 received two doses of the MenACWY control vaccine. Trial participants were enrolled by age into 18-55, 56-69 and 70-plus year subgroups, with about 150, 27 and 61 TCR-sequenced participants respectively.

The meaning of the sample's time point label: about 28 days (+/-7) after the second vaccine dose. AZD1222 recipients whose second dose came at about 4 weeks and those whose second dose came at about 12 weeks were combined into one group, since spike-specific TCR depth and breadth did not differ between the two schedules. Vaccinee samples came from UK trials COV001 and COV002, including a single-blind randomized controlled phase 2/3 trial of AZD1222 (ChAdOx1 nCoV-19) in healthy adults. Trial participant PBMC samples were collected at day 0 and day 28 after the second dose for TCRbeta chain sequencing. Per the germline V gene (reference sequence), LNHDA is the CDR1 and SQIVND is the CDR2. The V and J ends are trimmed by 3 bases and 2 bases, leaving 13 bases between them. The CDR3 has 15 amino acids, counting the end cysteine and phenylalanine. Kept here is only the CDR3 DNA, which spans 45 bases and is read in frame from base 1.

The CDR3 regions of human TCRbeta chains were subjected to immunosequencing. Regarding the original processing steps: Repertoire TCRs were matched against a reference library of SARS-CoV-2-specific TCRs generated with the MIRA antigen-specificity platform. Breadth was defined as the fraction of unique TCRs that were SARS-CoV-2-associated. Depth was defined as the fraction of total T cells that were SARS-CoV-2-associated. Using the MIRA data, each spike-specific TCR was assigned both to the spike region to which the TCR was reactive and to a CD4 or CD8 class. Log10-transformed breadth and depth values were compared by one-way ANOVA with Sidak's multiple comparisons tests. In TCRdb, the immuneACCESS table is reduced to in-frame sequences with V and J assigned. These tables do not hold every clone; where another copy was compared, an unresolved V gene accounts for under half, and the others remain unexplained. The D gene and trimming were derived from the DNA, and the V and J assignments and clone size from that table. In all, the sample holds over 110,000 clones, and 92% of those were seen once. Less than 9.5% of the sample is held by the ten biggest clonotypes.

Study-wide conclusions, independent of this receptor: Epitopes outside the regions mutated in the B.1.351 and B.1.1.7 variants were reportedly recognized by nearly half of the unique spike-specific TCRs. Participants were mostly white British and included more females than males, and it was suggested by the authors that clonal diversity may have been underestimated. Spike-specific TCR breadth and depth rose significantly after two AZD1222 doses compared with day 0 and with MenACWY recipients. No day 14 peak-response samples were available, so repertoires were characterized only after the peak T cell response. The vaccine-associated CD4 TCRs covered the entire spike protein, and the dominant responses fell in regions 160-218 and 743-854. The 56-69-year group was small, and its depth increase did not reach significance, likely because of low power. Conclusions about previously exposed vaccinees are limited because only six or seven AZD1222 recipients were SARS-CoV-2 seropositive at baseline.

The chain is encoded by TRBV19 joined to TRBJ1-1, with the D gene uncertain. This receptor was identified in an adult who received the AZD1222 COVID-19 vaccine. Sample: peripheral blood, taken 28 days after the second AZD1222 dose. Read as DNA, the sequence is TGTGCCAGTAGTATGACGGGGTGGATCAACACTGAAGCTTTCTTT. It codes for CASSMTGWINTEAFF. The full variable domain, with segments outside the CDR3 supplied by the reference TRBV19 and TRBJ1-1 proteins, appears as DGGITQSPKYLFRKEGQNVTLSCEQNLNHDAMYWYRQDPGQGLRLIYYSQIVNDFQKGDIAEGYSVSREKKESFPLTVTSAQKNPTAFYLCASSMTGWINTEAFFGQGTRLTVV.